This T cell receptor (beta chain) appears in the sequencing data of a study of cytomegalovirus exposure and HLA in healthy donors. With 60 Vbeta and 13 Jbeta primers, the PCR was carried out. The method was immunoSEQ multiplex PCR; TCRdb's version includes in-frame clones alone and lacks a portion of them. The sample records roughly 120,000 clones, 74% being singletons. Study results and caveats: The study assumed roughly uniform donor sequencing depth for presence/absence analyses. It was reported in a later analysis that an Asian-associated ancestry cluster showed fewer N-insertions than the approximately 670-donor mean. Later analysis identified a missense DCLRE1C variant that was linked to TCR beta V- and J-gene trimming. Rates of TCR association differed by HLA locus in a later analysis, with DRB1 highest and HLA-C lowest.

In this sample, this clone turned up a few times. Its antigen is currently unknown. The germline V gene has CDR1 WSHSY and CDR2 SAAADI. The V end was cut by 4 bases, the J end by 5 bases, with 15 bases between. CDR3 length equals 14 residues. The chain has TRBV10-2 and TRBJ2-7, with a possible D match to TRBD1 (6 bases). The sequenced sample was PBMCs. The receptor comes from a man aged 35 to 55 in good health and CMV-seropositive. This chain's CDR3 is CASSAQGIGDEQYF. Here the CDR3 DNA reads TGCGCCAGCAGTGCACAGGGTATTGGAGACGAGCAGTACTTC.